This T cell receptor (beta chain) was sequenced during a study of graft-versus-host responses after intestinal transplantation. Overall study: All recipients were given anti-thymocyte globulin induction, and tacrolimus and steroids were then administered for roughly three years. Findings of the study overall: Researchers found GvH clones in recipient marrow, and some showed up first in ileum or blood. Graft-donor T cell macrochimerism coincided with high graft-versus-host to host-versus-graft clonal ratios in allografts.

Comment on this clone: Its specificity is unknown.

Method: immunoSEQ multiplex PCR; TCRdb's copy keeps in-frame clones and lacks some. Altogether approximately 90,000 clones are present, approximately 82% being singletons, with the ten largest covering 0.8% to 0.9%. The CDR3 length is 17 residues. V was pared by 3 bases and J by 5 bases, with 11 bases of the junction left unmatched. Germline V CDR1 and CDR2: KGHSH, LQKENI. Sequencing used unstimulated CD4+ T cells sorted from spleen or lymph node cells, obtained before intestinal transplant. The TCR comes from a human donor who received an intestinal transplant. The chain has TRBV18 and TRBJ2-7; 12 bases map to TRBD2. The CDR3 bases are TGTGCCAGCTCACCCGGACTAGCGGGAAAGATCGTCCACGAGCAGTACTTC. Its protein is CASSPGLAGKIVHEQYF.